This paragraph reports one T cell receptor beta chain. No antigen is known for it. Germline lookup yields CDR1 MNHEY and CDR2 SMNVEV (reference sequence). The germline V and J ends were trimmed by 2 bases and 1 base, with 5 bases remaining between them. This CDR3 contains 13 residues. The sample belongs to a study of memory CD4+ T cells and cytomegalovirus serostatus. The study, taken as a whole, reports: Of 164 reported CMV TCRbeta sequences, some 67 were found in memory CD4+ repertoires.

The data were produced by immunoSEQ multiplex PCR, yet TCRdb's version contains in-frame clones alone and is incomplete. This sample has under 50,000 clones, with around 80% found just once. Single viable CD3+CD4+CD8-CD45RO+ cells were sorted as the memory CD4+ T cells. Serostatus was set by detecting CMV pp150, pp28, p38, p52 IgG. Total CD4+ T cells were enriched by CD4 positive selection. The J gene is TRBJ1-1, the V gene TRBV27; D ambiguous. The clonotype originates from an adult in good health and CMV-seronegative. The sample taken for sequencing was memory CD4+ T cells from blood. CDR3: CASSLRRNTEAFF. CDR3 nucleotides: TGTGCCAGCAGTTTAAGGAGGAACACTGAAGCTTTCTTT.